This T cell receptor beta chain was documented in a study of breast tumors, draining lymph nodes, adjacent tissues. The germline V gene has CDR1 MNHEY and CDR2 SVGAGI. The CDR3 totals 14 residues. This clonotype has at least ten counts. Its antigen remains unidentified. Its ends do not fully match the called genes, so a read error is possible. In TCRdb, the multiplex PCR reads were re-called with MiXCR into one record per CDR3 protein. Here the sample spans more than 50,000 distinct CDR3 sequences, over 40% being singletons. Study observations and caveats: Tumor repertoires ranked between lymph nodes and nontumor tissue in diversity, with V and J gene preferences. Luminal-like breast cancer showed significantly greater tumor-nontumor repertoire similarity than basal-like breast cancer did. Tumor T cell lymph node origin was a supported hypothesis, not proven. The data were judged consistent with most tumor T cells coming from lymph node and expanding in tumor.

This TCR came from a female donor with breast cancer. Some clones in this sample may be carry-over from other donors' samples. The sample was breast tumor tissue. This sequence joins TRBV6-5 and TRBJ1-2; D not resolved. The CDR3 loop reads CASSHSRPGYGYTF. CDR3 sequence (DNA): TGTGCCAGCAGTCACTCGAGGCCAGGCTATGGCTACACCTTC.